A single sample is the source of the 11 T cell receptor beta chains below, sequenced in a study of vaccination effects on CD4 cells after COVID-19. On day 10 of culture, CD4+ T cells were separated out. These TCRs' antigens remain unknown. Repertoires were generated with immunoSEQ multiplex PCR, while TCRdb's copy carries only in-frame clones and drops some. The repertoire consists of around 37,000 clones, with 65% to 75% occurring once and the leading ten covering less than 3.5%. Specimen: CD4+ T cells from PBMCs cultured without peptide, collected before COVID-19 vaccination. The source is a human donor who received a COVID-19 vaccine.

DNA for the CDR3: TGCGCCAGCAGCCTGTTCTCTAGTGGCACCTACAATGAGCAGTTCTTC. The encoded protein is CASSLFSSGTYNEQFF. This chain links TRBV5-1 with TRBJ2-1; the D is unclear. Looked up from germline, CDR1 is SGHRS and CDR2 is YFSETQ. V was shortened by 4 bases and J by 2 bases, with 16 bases between the two germline ends. This CDR3 has 16 residues.

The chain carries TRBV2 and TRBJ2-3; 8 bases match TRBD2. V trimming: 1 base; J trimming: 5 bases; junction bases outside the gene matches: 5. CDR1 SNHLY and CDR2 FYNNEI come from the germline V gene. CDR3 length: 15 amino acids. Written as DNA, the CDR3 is TGTGCCAGCAGTGAAGAAGCGGGGGCGGGAGATACGCAGTATTTT. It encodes CASSEEAGAGDTQYF.

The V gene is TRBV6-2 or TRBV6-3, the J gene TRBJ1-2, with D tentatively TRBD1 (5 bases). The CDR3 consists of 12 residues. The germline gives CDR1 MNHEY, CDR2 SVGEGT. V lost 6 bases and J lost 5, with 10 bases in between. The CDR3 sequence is CASSQTVYGYTF. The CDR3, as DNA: TGTGCCAGCAGCCAGACAGTTTATGGCTACACCTTC.

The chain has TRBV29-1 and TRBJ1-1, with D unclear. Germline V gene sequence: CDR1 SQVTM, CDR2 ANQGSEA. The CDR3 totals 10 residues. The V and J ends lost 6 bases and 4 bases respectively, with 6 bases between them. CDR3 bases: TGCAGCGTCCAGAGCACTGAAGCTTTCTTT. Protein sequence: CSVQSTEAFF. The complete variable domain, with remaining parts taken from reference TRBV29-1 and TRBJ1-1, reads SAVISQKPSRDICQRGTSLTIQCQVDSQVTMMFWYRQQPGQSLTLIATANQGSEATYESGFVIDKFPISRPNLTFSTLTVSNMSPEDSSIYLCSVQSTEAFFGQGTRLTVV.

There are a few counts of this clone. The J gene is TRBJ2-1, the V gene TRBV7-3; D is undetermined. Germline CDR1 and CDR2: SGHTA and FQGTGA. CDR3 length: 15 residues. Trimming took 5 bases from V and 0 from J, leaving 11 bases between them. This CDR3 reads CASSPRVSSYNEQFF. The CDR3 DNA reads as TGTGCCAGCAGCCCTCGCGTTAGCTCCTACAATGAGCAGTTCTTC.

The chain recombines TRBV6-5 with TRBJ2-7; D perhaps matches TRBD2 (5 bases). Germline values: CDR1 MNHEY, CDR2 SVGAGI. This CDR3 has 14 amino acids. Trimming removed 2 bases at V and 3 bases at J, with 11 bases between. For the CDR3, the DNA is TGTGCCAGCAGTTACGAGCGGTACAGCTACGAGCAGTACTTC. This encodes CASSYERYSYEQYF.

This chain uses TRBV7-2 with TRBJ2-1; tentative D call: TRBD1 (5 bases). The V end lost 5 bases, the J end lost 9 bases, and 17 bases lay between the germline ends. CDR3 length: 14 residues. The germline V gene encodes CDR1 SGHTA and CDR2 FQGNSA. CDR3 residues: CASSPRAVGPEQFF. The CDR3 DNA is TGTGCCAGCAGCCCCAGGGCGGTCGGACCTGAGCAGTTCTTC.

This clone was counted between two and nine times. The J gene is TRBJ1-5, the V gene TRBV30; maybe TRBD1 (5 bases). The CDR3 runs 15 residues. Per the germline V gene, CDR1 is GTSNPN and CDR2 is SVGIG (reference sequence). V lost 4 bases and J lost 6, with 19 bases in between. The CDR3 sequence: CAWNLRGAPSQPQHF. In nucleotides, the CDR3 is TGTGCCTGGAACCTGAGAGGGGCGCCTAGTCAGCCCCAGCATTTT.

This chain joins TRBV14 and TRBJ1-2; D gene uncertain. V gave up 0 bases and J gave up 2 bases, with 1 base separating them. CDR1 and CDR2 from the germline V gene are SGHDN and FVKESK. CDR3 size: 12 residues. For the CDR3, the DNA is TGTGCCAGCAGCCAAGACAACTATGGCTACACCTTC. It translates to CASSQDNYGYTF. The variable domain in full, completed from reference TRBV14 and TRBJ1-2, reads EAGVTQFPSHSVIEKGQTVTLRCDPISGHDNLYWYRRVMGKEIKFLLHFVKESKQDESGMPNNRFLAERTGGTYSTLKVQPAELEDSGVYFCASSQDNYGYTFGSGTRLTVV.

Written as DNA, the CDR3 is TGTGCCAGTCCCGGACTAGCGGGAGATTCCTACAATGAGCAGTTCTTC. Amino acids: CASPGLAGDSYNEQFF. The chain is built from TRBV6-4 and TRBJ2-1; 13 positions agree with TRBD2. CDR3 length: 16 residues. CDR1 and CDR2 from the germline V gene are MRHNA and SNTAGT. With 9 bases clipped from V and 1 base from J, the junction kept 6 bases outside the gene matches.

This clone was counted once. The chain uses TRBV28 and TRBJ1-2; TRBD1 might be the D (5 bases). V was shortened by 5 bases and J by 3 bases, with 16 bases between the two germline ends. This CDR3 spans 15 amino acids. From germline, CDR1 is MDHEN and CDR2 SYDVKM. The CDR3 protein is CASSRRALHHYGYTF. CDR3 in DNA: TGTGCCAGCAGTCGCAGGGCTCTCCACCACTATGGCTACACCTTC.